The clone carrying this TCR beta chain occurred a few times. What it recognizes is unknown. Ophthalmopathy patients had moderate-to-severe active disease, CAS ≥3, NOSPECS ≥4, and disease duration under 3 months. Together with thyroid ultrasound, orbital computed tomography, serum thyroxine and TRAb, clinical symptoms were used for diagnoses. The investigators amplified TCR beta CDR3 regions from RNA transcripts. HTBI primers were employed in a first-round RT-PCR of the TCR CDR3. TCRdb used MiXCR to reprocess the multiplex PCR reads, holding one entry per CDR3 protein. The table includes 550,000 to 600,000 distinct CDR3 sequences, 14% detected once. The sample is drawn from a study of T cells in Graves' hyperthyroidism and ophthalmopathy. Overall study: Sampling of peripheral blood happened at initial diagnosis, prior to any treatment.

The V end lost 2 bases, the J end lost 8 bases, and 6 bases lay between the germline ends. This CDR3 is built from 12 residues. The germline CDR1 and CDR2 sequences are SGHVS and FNYEAQ. Study conclusions and caveats: Blood held most thyroid clonotypes expanded above 0.001 frequency.

The TCR was taken from a woman in her late teens or twenties with Graves' ophthalmopathy. This chain connects TRBV7-6 to TRBJ2-2; D not resolved. Material: blood. DNA for the CDR3: TGTGCCAGCAGCTTAAGGCTGGGGGAGCTGTTTTTT. It encodes CASSLRLGELFF.